The 30 T cell receptor beta chains below were found in one sample sequenced in a study of blood T cells in healthy people across ages. PCR was performed a second time for about 7 to 11 cycles using a sample-barcoded 5' primer and a J-beta primer mix. TCRdb analysed the 5' RACE reads with MiXCR anew, one entry per CDR3 protein. Of about 940,000 distinct CDR3 sequences listed, around 48% are singletons. What was sequenced was blood. These receptor sequences come from a man younger than 40 in good health.

This clonotype was detected a few times. This sequence joins TRBV20-1 and TRBJ2-1; TRBD2 matches at 13 bases. The junction had 8 bases not matched to a gene; V was cut back by 7 bases and J by 5 bases. This CDR3 is 15 amino acids long. The germline V gene has CDR1 DFQATT and CDR2 SNEGSKA (reference sequence). CDR3 amino acids: CSVSALAGGNNEQFF. CDR3 coding DNA: TGCAGTGTTTCCGCACTAGCGGGAGGGAACAATGAGCAGTTCTTC.

This clonotype was observed once. V and J are TRBV6-4 and TRBJ2-3, with TRBD2 identical over 9 bases. The CDR3 length is 16 residues. With 4 bases clipped from V and 0 bases from J, the junction kept 5 bases outside the gene matches. Germline V gives CDR1 MRHNA, CDR2 SNTAGT. CDR3 bases: TGTGCCAGCAGTGCTAGCGGGGACCCTAGCACAGATACGCAGTATTTT. Its protein is CASSASGDPSTDTQYF.

This clonotype was seen many times. The rearrangement uses TRBV6-4 and TRBJ2-4; D ambiguous. The germline V gene encodes CDR1 MRHNA and CDR2 SNTAGT. The CDR3 is made up of 16 amino acids. Trimming took 6 bases from V and 0 from J, leaving 15 bases between them. In DNA form, the CDR3 reads TGTGCCAGCAGCGTCCCCAATTCTCTAGCCAAAAACATTCAGTACTTC. It is translated as CASSVPNSLAKNIQYF.

This clonotype has only a few counts. This chain uses TRBV27 with TRBJ2-2; possibly TRBD1 for D (6 bases). Per germline, CDR1 MNHEY and CDR2 SMNVEV (reference sequence). The V and J ends lost 2 bases and 3 bases respectively, with 7 bases between them. The length of the CDR3 is 14 residues. CDR3 protein: CASSLEGDTGELFF. The CDR3 DNA sequence: TGTGCCAGCAGTTTAGAGGGGGACACCGGGGAGCTGTTTTTT.

The sample holds a few counts of this clonotype. The chain carries TRBV3-1 and TRBJ1-1; 8 bases match TRBD1. This CDR3 region has 15 residues. Trimming at V came to 4 bases and at J to 5 bases, leaving 9 bases not matched to a gene. Germline V gives CDR1 LGHDT, CDR2 YNNKEL (reference sequence). The CDR3 region has the DNA TGTGCCAGCAGCCCTTCGGACAGGGCGAATACTGAAGCTTTCTTT. Translated, it gives CASSPSDRANTEAFF.

Turning to this clonotype: A read error is possible here, since a much larger clone lies one base away. The chain uses TRBV29-1 and TRBJ2-3; the D is unclear. V was pared by 5 bases and J by 2 bases, with 8 bases between. CDR3 length: 12 residues. CDR1 SQVTM and CDR2 ANQGSEA come from the germline V gene. The CDR3 DNA reads as TGCAGCGTTAACACCTCCACAGATACGCAGTATTTT. It is translated as CSVNTSTDTQYF.

The CDR3 sequence: CASSQEKTSGGPLTNEQFF. The CDR3 nucleotides read TGCGCCAGCAGCCAAGAAAAGACTAGCGGGGGGCCCCTAACCAATGAGCAGTTCTTC. The chain recombines TRBV4-1 with TRBJ2-1; 13 bases map to TRBD2. The CDR3 spans 19 residues. CDR1 and CDR2 (germline): MGHRA, YSYEKL. V was clipped by 0 bases and J by 6 bases; unmatched bases: 11.

The CDR3 DNA follows: TGTGCCAGCAGCCAAGGGCCGGGGACCCAGTACTTC. It translates to CASSQGPGTQYF. The chain is built from TRBV3-1 and TRBJ2-5, with D unclear. V lost 1 base, J lost 7 bases, and 7 bases lay in between. The CDR3 has 12 amino acids. Germline V gene sequence: CDR1 LGHDT, CDR2 YNNKEL (reference sequence).

This clonotype was recorded a few times. The chain has TRBV20-1 and TRBJ2-3; D remains ambiguous. The CDR3 consists of 15 residues. Trimming removed 6 bases at V and 1 base at J, with 17 bases between. Germline assignment: CDR1 DFQATT and CDR2 SNEGSKA (reference sequence). Here the CDR3 reads CSAELPTIRTDTQYF. The CDR3 DNA follows: TGCAGTGCGGAATTACCTACTATTCGCACAGATACGCAGTATTTT.

This rearrangement joins TRBV7-9 to TRBJ1-5; D gene unclear. Per the germline V gene, CDR1 is SEHNR and CDR2 is FQNEAQ (reference sequence). Trimming removed 0 bases from V and 2 bases from J, with 8 bases in between. The CDR3 has 15 amino acids. The CDR3 loop reads CASSLAVTGNQPQHF. CDR3 in DNA: TGTGCCAGCAGCTTAGCAGTGACGGGCAATCAGCCCCAGCATTTT.

This CDR3 reads CASSQDPFSKPQHF. In DNA, the CDR3 is TGCGCCAGCAGCCAAGACCCCTTTAGTAAGCCCCAGCATTTT. This chain connects TRBV4-3 to TRBJ1-5; D gene ambiguous. This CDR3 has 14 amino acids. The germline gives CDR1 LGHNA, CDR2 YSLEER. The ends were cut back, 0 bases at V and 8 bases at J, with 11 bases in the middle.

The chain links TRBV7-6 to TRBJ2-5; 9 positions match TRBD1. The J call could be wrong; TRBJ2-7 is a better fit for the DNA end. CDR3 length equals 15 residues. Germline CDR1 is SGHVS and CDR2 is FNYEAQ. The CDR3 region has the DNA TGTGCCAGCAGCTTAGTAGGGACAGGGATCTACGAGCAGTACTTC. Translating gives CASSLVGTGIYEQYF.

This clonotype was recorded once. This rearrangement joins TRBV7-9 to TRBJ1-5; D may be TRBD1 (5 bases). CDR3 length equals 14 residues. Germline values: CDR1 SEHNR, CDR2 FQNEAQ (reference sequence). Trimming pared 5 bases from V and 3 bases from J, leaving 11 bases between. The CDR3 loop is CASSPSTANQPQHF. The CDR3, as DNA: TGTGCCAGCAGCCCATCGACAGCCAATCAGCCCCAGCATTTT.

The chain carries TRBV7-2 and TRBJ2-7; 15 bases fit TRBD2. Trimming took 1 base from V and 6 from J; bases not matched to a gene: 7. The germline V gene has CDR1 SGHTA and CDR2 FQGNSA. The CDR3 is 17 amino acids. CDR3 nucleotide sequence: TGTGCCAGCAGCTTAGGCGGACTAGCGGGGGGGCAGGGCGAGCAGTACTTC. It yields the protein CASSLGGLAGGQGEQYF.

This clonotype occurred a few times. V gene TRBV3-1 combines with J gene TRBJ2-1; 16 bases are a match to TRBD2. Looked up from germline, CDR1 is LGHDT and CDR2 is YNNKEL (reference sequence). CDR3 length equals 18 residues. V lost 4 bases and J lost 6; bases outside the gene matches: 9. The CDR3 region is CASSPTGLAGGHFNEQFF. The CDR3 DNA reads TGTGCCAGCAGCCCGACGGGACTAGCGGGGGGGCATTTCAATGAGCAGTTCTTC.

This chain joins TRBV27 and TRBJ2-1; D might be TRBD2 (6 bases). The CDR3 totals 14 residues. V lost 6 bases and J lost 4, with 13 bases in between. Germline CDR1 and CDR2: MNHEY and SMNVEV (reference sequence). This chain's CDR3 is CASRTGVPYNEQFF. In DNA, the CDR3 is TGTGCCAGCAGGACGGGGGTACCATACAATGAGCAGTTCTTC.

V gene TRBV4-1 combines with J gene TRBJ2-1; D remains ambiguous. Germline V gene sequence: CDR1 MGHRA, CDR2 YSYEKL. V lost 1 base, J lost 5 bases, and 27 bases lay in between. This CDR3 is 20 amino acids long. The CDR3 DNA sequence: TGCGCCAGCAGCCAAGGCGGTTTTCAAGGGATCGAGGTAAAGGACAATGAGCAGTTCTTC. It yields the protein CASSQGGFQGIEVKDNEQFF.

For this clonotype: The CDR3 end shows no conserved phenylalanine or tryptophan, and so a read error is likely. Because the CDR3's place on the DNA is in doubt, the DNA is left out and the CDR3 is given as listed by TCRdb. The chain employs TRBV4-3 and TRBJ2-1; TRBD1, the table's D call, was not compared with the DNA. The CDR3 is made up of 20 amino acids, end residues included. CDR1 is LGHNA, CDR2 YSLEER, per germline. CDR3 sequence reads: CASSQDRPRTGVMEGYTFGS.

This chain connects TRBV6-6 to TRBJ1-1, with TRBD1 as a possible D gene (6 bases). Germline CDR1 and CDR2: MNHNY and SVGAGI (reference sequence). The CDR3 runs to 15 residues. V was shortened by 1 base and J by 9 bases, with 18 bases between the two germline ends. The chain's CDR3 is CASSYLGGHETKAFF. CDR3 DNA: TGTGCCAGCAGTTACTTAGGGGGGCATGAGACTAAAGCTTTCTTT.

Regarding this clonotype: The junction departs from germline at one end; a sequencing error may be responsible. The V gene is TRBV6-1, the J gene TRBJ1-6, with D tentatively TRBD1 (5 bases). CDR3 length equals 15 residues. Germline V gene lookup returns CDR1 MNHNS and CDR2 SASEGT. The CDR3 is CASSELGRGNSPLHF. CDR3 coding DNA: TGTGCCAGTAGTGAACTGGGTAGGGGTAATTCACCCCTCCACTTT.

The chain recombines TRBV7-9 with TRBJ2-4; D ambiguous. Gene TRBJ2-7 matches the end of the DNA better, so the J call may be wrong. The CDR3 covers 14 residues. Germline CDR1 SEHNR, CDR2 FQNEAQ (reference sequence). CDR3 protein: CASSHKGVIDEQYF. The CDR3 DNA reads TGTGCCAGCAGCCATAAGGGTGTTATCGACGAGCAGTACTTC.

V usage is TRBV4-1 and J usage is TRBJ1-2; the match to TRBD1 covers 9 bases. After removal of 3 bases from V and 7 bases from J, the junction contained 6 bases not matched to a gene. The CDR3 covers 14 residues. Per germline, CDR1 MGHRA and CDR2 YSYEKL. CDR3 protein: CASSQDRGLSGYTF. Here the CDR3 DNA reads TGCGCCAGCAGCCAGGACAGGGGACTCTCTGGCTACACCTTC.

V is TRBV14 and J is TRBJ2-5, with TRBD2 as a possible D gene (6 bases). V shed 3 bases and J shed 5 bases, with 16 bases lying between them. Germline lookup yields CDR1 SGHDN and CDR2 FVKESK. This CDR3 spans 15 amino acids. CDR3 region: CASSQPGTEGETQYF. CDR3 nucleotides: TGTGCCAGCAGCCAGCCAGGGACGGAGGGGGAGACCCAGTACTTC. Filled out from reference TRBV14 and TRBJ2-5, the complete variable domain reads EAGVTQFPSHSVIEKGQTVTLRCDPISGHDNLYWYRRVMGKEIKFLLHFVKESKQDESGMPNNRFLAERTGGTYSTLKVQPAELEDSGVYFCASSQPGTEGETQYFGPGTRLLVL.

In the case of this clonotype: A much larger clone differs by one base, so this may be a read error. The J gene is TRBJ2-7, the V gene TRBV5-1; a possible D gene is TRBD2 (6 bases). The CDR3 sequence is 14 residues long. V lost 4 bases to trimming and J lost 7 bases, with 18 bases between them. Germline lookup yields CDR1 SGHRS and CDR2 YFSETQ. The CDR3 spells CASSGLPGANEQYF. DNA of the CDR3: TGCGCCAGCAGCGGACTACCCGGGGCCAATGAGCAGTACTTC.

Remarks on this clonotype: One base away lies a much larger clone, so this may be a sequencing read error. Written as DNA, the CDR3 is TGTGCCACCTGCACGGAGGGCCGTTGGGAGACCCAGTACTTC. Protein product: CATCTEGRWETQYF. The chain is built from TRBV24-1 and TRBJ2-5, with a weak D call TRBD2 (6 bases). Trimming stripped 9 bases from V and 5 bases from J, with 18 bases between. The CDR3 runs 14 residues. Germline V gives CDR1 KGHDR, CDR2 SFDVKD.

The J gene is TRBJ2-7, the V gene TRBV6-2 or TRBV6-3; the D gene is possibly TRBD2 (5 bases). There are 13 residues in the CDR3. V dropped 5 bases and J dropped 4 bases, with 12 bases sitting between them. In germline, CDR1 is MNHEY, CDR2 SVGEGT. The CDR3 protein is CASSPLGDYEQYF. As DNA, the CDR3 is TGTGCCAGCAGTCCCCTCGGGGATTACGAGCAGTACTTC.

This clonotype was detected a few times. The chain joins TRBV12-3 or TRBV12-4 to TRBJ2-3; unclear D gene. The CDR3 is made up of 14 amino acids. Between the trimmed V and J ends, which lost 7 bases and 1 base, there was a span of 12 bases. The CDR3 is CASTGRARTDTQYF. DNA for the CDR3: TGTGCCAGCACTGGCAGAGCCCGCACAGATACGCAGTATTTT.

V gene TRBV7-2 combines with J gene TRBJ1-1, with 10 bases fitting TRBD1. This CDR3 spans 14 amino acids. V dropped 5 bases and J dropped 7; count of bases not matched to a gene: 7. Per germline, CDR1 SGHTA and CDR2 FQGNSA. CDR3: CASSGDRGWLEAFF. In nucleotides, the CDR3 is TGTGCCAGCAGCGGGGACAGGGGTTGGCTTGAAGCTTTCTTT.

In its sample, this clonotype was seen many times. This chain links TRBV6-2 or TRBV6-3 with TRBJ2-4; D is unresolved. Trimming took 7 bases from V and 6 from J, leaving 16 bases between them. There are 14 residues in the CDR3. Germline V gives CDR1 MNHEY, CDR2 SVGEGT. The CDR3 sequence is CASTPLGSVNIQYF. CDR3 bases: TGTGCCAGCACCCCCCTAGGATCGGTAAACATTCAGTACTTC.

J is TRBJ2-5 and V is TRBV25-1; the D is unclear. In germline, CDR1 is MGHDK, CDR2 SYGVNS. This CDR3 is built from 16 residues. V lost 3 bases, J lost 2 bases, and 16 bases lay in between. The CDR3 DNA is TGTGCCAGCAGTGAGGGAAAGGGTGGTTTTCAAGAGACCCAGTACTTC. This encodes CASSEGKGGFQETQYF.